This T cell receptor (beta chain) is from a study of T cell responses to AZD1222 COVID-19 vaccine. In its sample, this clone was seen a few times. This CDR3 has 14 amino acids. The junction had 11 bases not matched to a gene; V was cut back by 6 bases and J by 6 bases. Germline CDR1 and CDR2: ENHRY and SYGVKD. Generated by immunoSEQ multiplex PCR, the TCRdb table keeps only in-frame clones and is missing some. The sample has around 130,000 clones; about nine tenths are singletons. The clonotype originates from an adult who received the AZD1222 COVID-19 vaccine. The sample here was peripheral blood, taken 28 days after the second AZD1222 dose. V usage is TRBV10-3 and J usage is TRBJ2-7, with TRBD1 matching 7 bases. The CDR3, as DNA: TGTGCCATCAGCGCGCCGGGACAGTCACCCGAGCAGTACTTC. Its translation is CAISAPGQSPEQYF.